This T cell receptor beta chain was identified during a study of T-cell memory formation after mild COVID-19. Study-wide background: Among the donors, TCR clusters were largely specific to each donor.

Unmatched junction bases numbered 8, after V lost 7 bases and J lost 3 bases. This CDR3 has 16 residues. CDR1 and CDR2 (germline): SEHNR, FQNEAQ (reference sequence). General study findings and limits: There was a balanced CD4/CD8 profile in clones contracting day 15 to 85, and later expanders leaned CD4+.

Each CDR3 protein is one row after TCRdb ran MiXCR on the 5' RACE reads. The sample includes fewer than 700,000 distinct CDR3 sequences, roughly 18% seen only once; the top ten take about 11%. Comment on this clonotype: Its antigen is undetermined.

The sequenced sample was PBMCs or a T cell subset sorted from them (not recorded which). The receptor's source is an adult woman who had mild COVID-19 (a few samples of this study predate the infection). Cell type and time point are not known. This chain links TRBV7-9 with TRBJ2-7; 14 bases match TRBD2. The CDR3 DNA sequence: TGTGCCAGCACGGGACTAGCGGGAGTCGGGCACTACGAGCAGTACTTC. This encodes CASTGLAGVGHYEQYF.